Presented here are 16 T cell receptor beta chains from one specimen sequenced in a study of OX40 agonist ivuxolimab in advanced cancers. Profiled with immunoSEQ multiplex PCR; TCRdb holds only in-frame clones, not every one. The data contain nearly 45,000 clones, about four fifths of them singletons. Material: CD4+ or CD8+ T cells sorted from blood, obtained in a trial of the OX40 agonist ivuxolimab. These TCRs come from an adult with an advanced solid tumor such as melanoma, head and neck, liver or kidney cancer.

The rearrangement uses TRBV13 and TRBJ2-1; 10 nucleotides match TRBD2. The CDR3 contains 15 residues. Trimming at V came to 5 bases and at J to 8 bases, leaving 9 bases not matched to a gene. CDR1 is PRHDT and CDR2 is FYEKMQ in the germline V gene (reference sequence). The CDR3 loop reads CASSQAGLAGDEQFF. CDR3 sequence (DNA): TGTGCCAGCAGCCAGGCGGGGCTAGCGGGAGATGAGCAGTTCTTC. The full variable domain, rest sourced from reference TRBV13 and TRBJ2-1, is AAGVIQSPRHLIKEKRETATLKCYPIPRHDTVYWYQQGPGQDPQFLISFYEKMQSDKGSIPDRFSAQQFSDYHSELNMSSLELGDSALYFCASSQAGLAGDEQFFGPGTRLTVL.

The chain couples TRBV9 to TRBJ2-4; D gene ambiguous. With 1 base removed from V and 0 bases from J, the gap between germline ends came to 5 bases. The germline V gene has CDR1 SGDLS and CDR2 YYNGEE. The CDR3 length is 14 residues. The CDR3 reads CASSVKLAKNIQYF. CDR3 nucleotides: TGTGCCAGCAGCGTAAAACTAGCCAAAAACATTCAGTACTTC.

The gene calls are TRBV19 and TRBJ2-4; 8 positions match TRBD1. The junction had 11 bases not matched to a gene; V was cut back by 6 bases and J by 7 bases. The germline V gene has CDR1 LNHDA and CDR2 SQIVND (reference sequence). The CDR3 has 15 residues. The CDR3 loop reads CASRFTGTGGNIQYF. The DNA for the CDR3 is TGTGCCAGTAGGTTCACCGGGACAGGAGGCAACATTCAGTACTTC.

The chain is built from TRBV27 and TRBJ1-2; D is possibly TRBD1 (5 bases). V was clipped by 3 bases and J by 4 bases, with 9 bases between them. This CDR3 contains 13 residues. Germline V gene data show CDR1 as MNHEY and CDR2 as SMNVEV (reference sequence). The CDR3 DNA follows: TGTGCCAGCAGTTTCGGGGGGGTCTATGGCTACACCTTC. Translation gives CASSFGGVYGYTF.

Relative to its sample, this clone is medium-sized. This sequence joins TRBV5-4 and TRBJ1-1, with TRBD1 matching over 10 bases. The CDR3 is 15 residues long. Losses at the gene ends were 4 bases for V and 5 bases for J; bases not matched to a gene: 8. Germline CDR1 is SGHNT and CDR2 is YYREEE (reference sequence). In nucleotides, the CDR3 is TGTGCCAGCAGCCACAGACAGGGGGCAGGAACTGAAGCTTTCTTT. This gives the protein CASSHRQGAGTEAFF.

This clone is medium-sized (0.01 to 0.1%) within its sample. V gene TRBV6-1 combines with J gene TRBJ1-2; TRBD1 agrees at 9 bases. CDR1 is MNHNS, CDR2 SASEGT, per germline. This CDR3 is built from 15 residues. Trimming at V came to 6 bases and at J to 2 bases, leaving 7 bases not matched to a gene. The CDR3 region has the DNA TGTGCCAGCAGAACCGGGACAGGGTTGAACTATGGCTACACCTTC. Translating gives CASRTGTGLNYGYTF.

Within the sample, this clone is medium-sized. This chain joins TRBV6-5 and TRBJ2-7; 10 bases match TRBD2. Unmatched junction bases numbered 4, after V lost 7 bases and J lost 1 base. This CDR3 spans 14 amino acids. Germline CDR1 is MNHEY and CDR2 is SVGAGI. CDR3 nucleotide sequence: TGTGCCAGCAAAGTACTAGCGGGGTCCTACGAGCAGTACTTC. Amino acids: CASKVLAGSYEQYF.

The chain is built from TRBV28 and TRBJ2-1; 8 bases align to TRBD2. This CDR3 region has 14 residues. CDR1 MDHEN and CDR2 SYDVKM come from the germline V gene. Trimming took 5 bases from V and 8 from J; bases not matched to a gene: 8. CDR3 protein: CASSESGSTHEQFF. For the CDR3, the DNA is TGTGCCAGCAGTGAGAGCGGGAGCACTCATGAGCAGTTCTTC.

The chain combines TRBV27 with TRBJ2-7; tentatively, D is TRBD2 (7 bases). This CDR3 has 14 amino acids. The germline V gene encodes CDR1 MNHEY and CDR2 SMNVEV (reference sequence). The V and J ends lost 5 bases and 4 bases respectively, with 15 bases between them. The CDR3 here is CASSPYGGPYEQYF. CDR3 DNA sequence: TGTGCCAGCAGTCCTTACGGGGGGCCATACGAGCAGTACTTC.

The chain couples TRBV27 to TRBJ2-7; TRBD1 matches 7 bases. V lost 6 bases, J lost 2 bases, and 7 bases stayed unmatched. The CDR3 extends over 14 amino acids. Germline V gene sequence: CDR1 MNHEY, CDR2 SMNVEV (reference sequence). The CDR3 loop reads CASSHGTVTYEQYF. DNA for the CDR3: TGTGCCAGCAGCCACGGGACAGTTACCTACGAGCAGTACTTC.

This clone was counted a few times. One end of the junction does not line up with germline, which may come from a read error. The chain combines TRBV30 with TRBJ1-1; no firm D call. Germline values: CDR1 GTSNPN, CDR2 SVGIG (reference sequence). The CDR3 length is 11 residues. CDR3 sequence: CAWSVDTEAFF. DNA for the CDR3: TGTGCCTGGAGTGTTGACACCGAAGCTTTCTTT.

The rearrangement uses TRBV7-9 and TRBJ2-1, with D unclear. V dropped 5 bases and J dropped 4 bases, with 6 bases sitting between them. Germline V gives CDR1 SEHNR, CDR2 FQNEAQ (reference sequence). This CDR3 has 12 residues. The chain's CDR3 is CASSQIYNEQFF. The CDR3 bases are TGTGCCAGCAGCCAAATTTACAATGAGCAGTTCTTC.

The chain is built from TRBV5-1 and TRBJ2-7, with 11 bases aligning to TRBD2. The CDR3 is 16 amino acids. Germline assignment: CDR1 SGHRS and CDR2 YFSETQ. After removal of 3 bases from V and 0 bases from J, the junction contained 5 bases not matched to a gene. DNA of the CDR3: TGCGCCAGCAGCTGGATAGCGGGGGGGTTCTCCTACGAGCAGTACTTC. Amino acid sequence: CASSWIAGGFSYEQYF.

V gene TRBV9 combines with J gene TRBJ2-7, with D hard to call. The germline V and J ends were trimmed by 0 bases and 5 bases, with 9 bases remaining between them. This CDR3 spans 13 amino acids. CDR1 and CDR2 (germline): SGDLS, YYNGEE. The CDR3 DNA reads as TGTGCCAGCAGCGTAGACTCAGGCGACGAGCAGTACTTC. Residues: CASSVDSGDEQYF.

The rearrangement uses TRBV5-8 and TRBJ2-7; TRBD1 aligns across 9 bases. From germline, CDR1 is SGHTS and CDR2 YDEGEE. V lost 0 bases to trimming and J lost 5 bases; unmatched junction nucleotides: 6. The CDR3 length is 15 residues. In DNA, the CDR3 is TGTGCCAGCAGCTTGGGCGGGACAGGGCGACACGAGCAGTACTTC. Protein: CASSLGGTGRHEQYF.

V and J are TRBV28 and TRBJ1-5; D gene unclear. Germline assignment: CDR1 MDHEN and CDR2 SYDVKM. V lost 3 bases and J lost 4, with 7 bases in between. The CDR3 is made up of 13 amino acids. The CDR3 is CASSLNSNQPQHF. The CDR3 region has the DNA TGTGCCAGCAGTTTGAACTCAAATCAGCCCCAGCATTTT.